Presented here are 27 T cell receptor beta chains from one specimen sequenced in a study of human T cells and chemical hapten exposure. TCRdb analysed the RACE reads with MiXCR anew, one entry per CDR3 protein. The repertoire holds 80,000 to 95,000 distinct CDR3 sequences, with 9.5% to 12% as singletons. This sample's time point: patch test 2, 6 weeks after DPC sensitization. Treatment defined: therapeutic diphenylcyclopropenone sensitization with weekly scalp DPC. The sample was whole blood, taken in connection with sensitization to the hapten diphenylcyclopropenone (DPC). The source is a middle-aged man with alopecia areata. Some clones in this sample may be carry-over from other donors' samples.

The table lists this clonotype with a few counts. This chain connects TRBV19 to TRBJ2-5; 7 positions agree with TRBD2. With V trimmed by 6 bases and J by 2 bases, 3 bases remained unmatched. CDR3 length equals 13 residues. CDR1 and CDR2 (germline): LNHDA, SQIVND (reference sequence). This CDR3 reads CASRRGLQETQYF. In nucleotides, the CDR3 is TGTGCCAGTAGACGGGGACTACAAGAGACCCAGTACTTC.

This clonotype was detected only a few times. This sequence joins TRBV5-1 and TRBJ2-3; 11 positions match TRBD2. The CDR3 is made up of 16 amino acids. V was pared by 5 bases and J by 1 base, with 6 bases of the junction left unmatched. Per germline, CDR1 SGHRS and CDR2 YFSETQ. CDR3 DNA: TGCGCCAGCAGTGGAGTACTAGCGGGAGGCACAGATACGCAGTATTTT. Residues: CASSGVLAGGTDTQYF.

This CDR3 is CASSPRGLGETQYF. In DNA form, the CDR3 reads TGTGCCAGCAGCCCGAGGGGGTTGGGGGAGACCCAGTACTTC. The rearrangement uses TRBV7-2 and TRBJ2-5; weak D call: TRBD1 (6 bases). This CDR3 is 14 amino acids long. Germline lookup yields CDR1 SGHTA and CDR2 FQGNSA. The V gene lost 5 bases and the J gene lost 5 bases, with 15 bases spanning the gap.

This clonotype turned up a few times. This chain links TRBV7-2 with TRBJ2-5; no firm D call. Germline V gene sequence: CDR1 SGHTA, CDR2 FQGNSA. There are 13 residues in the CDR3. The V end lost 5 bases, the J end lost 7 bases, and 14 bases lay between the germline ends. The CDR3 is CASSPRNYGTQYF. In DNA, the CDR3 is TGTGCCAGCAGCCCACGGAACTATGGGACCCAGTACTTC.

The chain has TRBV9 and TRBJ2-1; 8 positions match TRBD2. The CDR3 has 17 residues. Trimming at V came to 0 bases and at J to 0 bases, leaving 5 bases not matched to a gene. Germline CDR1 SGDLS, CDR2 YYNGEE. The CDR3 DNA reads as TGTGCCAGCAGCGTAGAATTACTAGCGGCCTCCTACAATGAGCAGTTCTTC. Translating gives CASSVELLAASYNEQFF.

In its sample, this clonotype was seen many times. This sequence joins TRBV24-1 and TRBJ1-1; 8 bases are a match to TRBD1. CDR3 length: 14 residues. The J segment lost 3 bases and the V segment lost 7 bases, leaving 6 bases of the junction unmatched. Germline CDR1 reads KGHDR; CDR2 reads SFDVKD. The CDR3 loop is CATRSGQGYTEAFF. The CDR3 region has the DNA TGTGCCACCAGATCCGGACAGGGCTACACTGAAGCTTTCTTT.

This clonotype was picked up a small number of times. The chain is built from TRBV7-9 and TRBJ2-1, with TRBD2 matching over 13 bases. CDR3 length equals 24 residues. V gave up 1 base and J gave up 0 bases; unmatched junction bases: 21. Germline V gives CDR1 SEHNR, CDR2 FQNEAQ (reference sequence). CDR3 bases: TGTGCCAGCAGCTTAGTAGGACCTTGGGGGGGAGGGGGACTAGCGGGGACCTCCTACAATGAGCAGTTCTTC. It encodes CASSLVGPWGGGGLAGTSYNEQFF.

This clonotype has a count of ten or more. The chain employs TRBV3-1 and TRBJ2-3; 9 bases are a match to TRBD2. Germline V gives CDR1 LGHDT, CDR2 YNNKEL (reference sequence). This CDR3 is built from 16 residues. J was trimmed by 1 base and V by 3 bases; bases with no gene match: 5. CDR3 bases: TGTGCCAGCAGCCAGGGAAGCGGGAGGCGCACAGATACGCAGTATTTT. Amino acid sequence: CASSQGSGRRTDTQYF.

This clonotype was counted at least ten times. The V call is TRBV19, the J call TRBJ2-7; D unclear. This CDR3 has 14 residues. With 5 bases removed from V and 0 bases from J, the gap between germline ends came to 11 bases. CDR1 and CDR2 (germline): LNHDA, SQIVND (reference sequence). The CDR3 reads CASSPSENSYEQYF. The CDR3, as DNA: TGTGCCAGTAGTCCCTCAGAGAACTCCTACGAGCAGTACTTC.

The chain combines TRBV9 with TRBJ1-6, with D possibly matching TRBD1 (6 bases). The CDR3 spans 17 residues. Germline-derived CDR1 and CDR2 are SGDLS and YYNGEE. Trimming left V 2 bases short and J 0 bases short, with 12 bases between. The CDR3, as DNA: TGTGCCAGCAGCGTCGGGGGGCCAAGCTCCTATAATTCACCCCTCCACTTT. It is translated as CASSVGGPSSYNSPLHF. Complete variable domain (other parts from reference TRBV9 and TRBJ1-6): DSGVTQTPKHLITATGQRVTLRCSPRSGDLSVYWYQQSLDQGLQFLIQYYNGEERAKGNILERFSAQQFPDLHSELNLSSLELGDSALYFCASSVGGPSSYNSPLHFGNGTRLTVT.

This clonotype turned up a few times. The chain uses TRBV5-4 and TRBJ2-1; 12 nucleotides agree with TRBD1. This CDR3 is built from 15 residues. Germline V gene sequence: CDR1 SGHNT, CDR2 YYREEE (reference sequence). The trim removed 5 bases at V and 8 bases at J, leaving 8 bases unmatched. The CDR3 sequence: CASSYRDRGPHEQFF. In DNA, the CDR3 is TGTGCCAGCAGTTACCGGGACAGGGGGCCCCATGAGCAGTTCTTC.

J is TRBJ2-3 and V is TRBV7-6, with D perhaps TRBD1 or TRBD2 (5 bases each). CDR3 length: 13 residues. Per germline, CDR1 SGHVS and CDR2 FNYEAQ. V lost 5 bases and J lost 1, with 7 bases in between. CDR3 region: CASSRDGTDTQYF. The CDR3 DNA reads TGTGCCAGCAGCAGGGACGGCACAGATACGCAGTATTTT.

The chain uses TRBV6-5 and TRBJ1-4, with no clear D. This CDR3 is built from 16 residues. Germline V CDR1 and CDR2: MNHEY, SVGAGI. V lost 0 bases, J lost 0 bases, and 8 bases lay in between. The CDR3, as DNA: TGTGCCAGCAGTTACTCCTCGTTGGCAACTAATGAAAAACTGTTTTTT. It translates to CASSYSSLATNEKLFF.

J is TRBJ2-3 and V is TRBV12-3 or TRBV12-4; D may be TRBD1 (7 bases). This CDR3 contains 14 residues. V lost 7 bases, J lost 0 bases, and 11 bases lay in between. Written as DNA, the CDR3 is TGTGCCAGCAAAGCAGGGGGGAGCACAGATACGCAGTATTTT. Translated, it gives CASKAGGSTDTQYF.

This chain links TRBV12-3 or TRBV12-4 with TRBJ2-4; D is tentatively TRBD1 or TRBD2 (5 bases each). This CDR3 has 12 amino acids. V was clipped by 2 bases and J by 9 bases, with 8 bases between them. The CDR3 region has the DNA TGTGCCAGCAGTTTATCAGGGAGCATTCAGTACTTC. This codes for CASSLSGSIQYF.

This clonotype occurred many times. The germline gene is not matched at one end of the junction; a read error may be the cause. J is TRBJ2-1 and V is TRBV12-3 or TRBV12-4; 10 bases align to TRBD2. This CDR3 has 11 residues. Here the CDR3 reads CASSLAGGQFF. The DNA of the CDR3 is TGTGCCAGCAGCTTAGCGGGAGGGCAGTTCTTC.

The chain carries TRBV10-3 and TRBJ1-4; D might be TRBD1 (5 bases). Trimming took off 8 bases at V and 8 bases at J, with 18 bases between the two ends. The CDR3 consists of 14 residues. Germline V CDR1 and CDR2: ENHRY, SYGVKD. The CDR3 here is CAIGTKVRGEKLFF. The CDR3 DNA sequence: TGTGCCATCGGGACGAAGGTTAGAGGGGAAAAACTGTTTTTT.

The genes are TRBV29-1 and TRBJ2-5; tentatively, D is TRBD1 (5 bases). Trimming removed 4 bases from V and 5 bases from J, with 11 bases in between. The CDR3 totals 12 residues. From germline, CDR1 is SQVTM and CDR2 ANQGSEA. The CDR3 nucleotides read TGCAGCGTTGTATCAGGGCTGGAGACCCAGTACTTC. This translates into CSVVSGLETQYF. Full variable domain (remainder filled in from reference TRBV29-1 and TRBJ2-5): SAVISQKPSRDICQRGTSLTIQCQVDSQVTMMFWYRQQPGQSLTLIATANQGSEATYESGFVIDKFPISRPNLTFSTLTVSNMSPEDSSIYLCSVVSGLETQYFGPGTRLLVL.

This clonotype was detected a few times. CDR3: CASSQKNQPQHF. The DNA for the CDR3 is TGTGCCAGCAGCCAGAAGAATCAGCCCCAGCATTTT. J is TRBJ1-5 and V is TRBV7-9; D not certain. V lost 5 bases, J lost 4 bases, and 6 bases lay in between. Germline CDR1 and CDR2: SEHNR and FQNEAQ (reference sequence). The CDR3 length is 12 residues.

This clonotype was picked up many times. The V gene is TRBV29-1, the J gene TRBJ1-1; TRBD1 is a possible D gene (5 bases). Germline assignment: CDR1 SQVTM and CDR2 ANQGSEA. This CDR3 comprises 14 residues. Trimming pared 6 bases from V and 2 bases from J, leaving 16 bases between. The CDR3 DNA is TGCAGCGTGGAGGGGCTCCGGGAAAACACTGAAGCTTTCTTT. Encoded protein: CSVEGLRENTEAFF.

This clonotype appeared many times. The J gene is TRBJ1-1, the V gene TRBV5-6; 9 bases match TRBD1. CDR1 is SGHDT, CDR2 YYEEEE, per germline. This CDR3 is 16 amino acids long. Trimming cost V 3 bases and J 3 bases; bases outside gene matches: 9. The CDR3 sequence: CASSSTGTGSYTEAFF. The CDR3 DNA sequence: TGTGCCAGCAGCTCGACCGGGACAGGGTCTTACACTGAAGCTTTCTTT.

A word on this clonotype: Since a much larger clone is just one base distant, this may be a read error. This rearrangement joins TRBV5-1 to TRBJ1-1; no reliable D call. V was trimmed by 4 bases and J by 3 bases, leaving 16 bases between them. The germline V gene encodes CDR1 SGHRS and CDR2 YFSETQ. The CDR3 extends over 15 amino acids. The DNA of the CDR3 is TGCGCCAGCAGCACTGCTGGACGGTCGTACACTGAAGCTTTCTTT. Translating gives CASSTAGRSYTEAFF.

This clonotype was counted at least ten times. This chain joins TRBV12-5 and TRBJ1-1, with D hard to call. CDR1 is LGHNT and CDR2 is FRNRAP in the germline V gene. This CDR3 is built from 13 residues. Trimming pared 5 bases from V and 2 bases from J, leaving 9 bases between. This CDR3 reads CASGLDLNTEAFF. CDR3 coding DNA: TGTGCTAGTGGTCTTGATCTTAACACTGAAGCTTTCTTT.

This clonotype was counted a few times. This chain uses TRBV9 with TRBJ1-1; 8 nucleotides agree with TRBD1. In germline, CDR1 is SGDLS, CDR2 YYNGEE. The CDR3 contains 14 residues. With V trimmed by 3 bases and J by 4 bases, 5 bases remained unmatched. In DNA, the CDR3 is TGTGCCAGCAGCGGGTTCACAGGGGGCACTGAAGCTTTCTTT. This translates into CASSGFTGGTEAFF. Full variable domain (rest looked up from reference TRBV9 and TRBJ1-1): DSGVTQTPKHLITATGQRVTLRCSPRSGDLSVYWYQQSLDQGLQFLIQYYNGEERAKGNILERFSAQQFPDLHSELNLSSLELGDSALYFCASSGFTGGTEAFFGQGTRLTVV.

The rearrangement joins TRBV5-1 to TRBJ2-1; a possible D gene is TRBD2 (6 bases). CDR1 SGHRS and CDR2 YFSETQ come from the germline V gene. The CDR3 length is 15 residues. Trimming cost V 0 bases and J 7 bases, with 14 bases left between them. In DNA, the CDR3 is TGCGCCAGCAGCTTGGGATCGGGAGATCGGAATGAGCAGTTCTTC. This encodes CASSLGSGDRNEQFF.

This chain links TRBV9 with TRBJ1-3, with no clear D. The CDR3 spans 15 residues. Germline-derived CDR1 and CDR2 are SGDLS and YYNGEE. The ends were cut back, 1 base at V and 8 bases at J, with 16 bases in the middle. The CDR3 DNA is TGTGCCAGCAGCGTATCGGGAGAAGCGTGGGACACCATATATTTT. This gives the protein CASSVSGEAWDTIYF.

The rearrangement uses TRBV6-1 and TRBJ1-5, with a tentative D call TRBD1 (5 bases). The CDR3 spans 10 residues. V lost 5 bases and J 16 bases, leaving 12 bases between the germline ends. Germline V gives CDR1 MNHNS, CDR2 SASEGT. CDR3 region: CASSHGTLHF. CDR3 in DNA: TGTGCCAGCAGTCACGGGACCTTACATTTT.